The next 28 T cell receptor beta chains were all read from a single sample in a study of long-term antiretroviral therapy in people with HIV. At the survey level, the v3.0 immunoSEQ assay was run. Assay: immunoSEQ multiplex PCR; the TCRdb copy retains only in-frame clones and omits some. The sample has some 33,000 clones, roughly 96% seen once. The source material was unsorted PBMCs, sampled around 6.6 years after starting antiretroviral therapy. These TCRs come from a man in his thirties or forties with HIV.

The chain combines TRBV4-3 with TRBJ1-1; 7 nucleotides match TRBD1. V lost 0 bases to trimming and J lost 8 bases; unmatched junction nucleotides: 3. CDR3 length equals 13 residues. The germline V gene encodes CDR1 LGHNA and CDR2 YSLEER. The CDR3 nucleotides are TGCGCCAGCAGCCAAGATAGACAGGGCGAAGCTTTCTTT. Translation: CASSQDRQGEAFF.

V is TRBV29-1 and J is TRBJ2-1; no definite D call. This CDR3 comprises 11 residues. The germline CDR1 and CDR2 sequences are SQVTM and ANQGSEA. Trimming removed 4 bases from V and 9 bases from J, with 10 bases in between. This CDR3 reads CSVVLVSEQFF. The CDR3 nucleotides read TGCAGCGTTGTGCTAGTGAGTGAGCAGTTCTTC.

The rearrangement links TRBV30 to TRBJ1-1; no reliable D call. This CDR3 is built from 11 residues. Between the trimmed V and J ends, which lost 0 bases and 10 bases, there was a span of 9 bases. CDR1 GTSNPN and CDR2 SVGIG come from the germline V gene (reference sequence). The CDR3 sequence: CAWSVQLGAFF. The CDR3 DNA follows: TGTGCCTGGAGTGTTCAGCTCGGAGCTTTCTTT.

V is TRBV13 and J is TRBJ1-5; no clear D. Germline V gene sequence: CDR1 PRHDT, CDR2 FYEKMQ (reference sequence). The CDR3 is made up of 11 amino acids. The V end was cut by 4 bases, the J end by 9 bases, with 7 bases between. The CDR3 spells CASSSVRPQHF. The CDR3 coding sequence is TGTGCCAGCAGCTCTGTTCGGCCCCAGCATTTT.

The chain employs TRBV9 and TRBJ2-1, with TRBD1 matching 7 bases. The V gene end was trimmed by 3 bases and the J gene end by 8 bases; junction bases not matched to a gene: 5. CDR1 and CDR2 (germline): SGDLS, YYNGEE. This CDR3 has 13 residues. The CDR3 sequence: CASSDRDSDEQFF. The CDR3 DNA reads as TGTGCCAGCAGCGACCGGGACAGCGATGAGCAGTTCTTC.

CDR3 amino acids: CASKGGRAGEQYF. The CDR3 DNA reads TGTGCCAGTAAGGGCGGGAGGGCCGGAGAGCAGTACTTC. The chain employs TRBV19 and TRBJ2-7, with TRBD2 matching 9 bases. The CDR3 is made up of 13 amino acids. Trimming took 7 bases from V and 7 from J; bases not matched to a gene: 8. Per germline, CDR1 LNHDA and CDR2 SQIVND (reference sequence).

This clone was recorded only once. The junction and the germline gene differ at one end; a read error may be behind it. The J gene is TRBJ2-5, the V gene TRBV7-7, with 7 bases lining up with TRBD2. CDR3 length: 13 residues. Germline V gene data show CDR1 as SSHAT and CDR2 as FNYEAQ (reference sequence). This CDR3 reads CASSLGLEETQYF. The DNA for the CDR3 is TGTGCTAGCAGCTTAGGACTAGAGGAGACCCAGTACTTC. Full variable domain (missing parts from reference TRBV7-7 and TRBJ2-5): GAGVSQSPRYKVTKRGQDVTLRCDPISSHATLYWYQQALGQGPEFLTYFNYEAQPDKSGLPSDRFSAERPEGSISTLTIQRTEQRDSAMYRCASSLGLEETQYFGPGTRLLVL.

The rearrangement joins TRBV7-2 to TRBJ2-7; no firm D call. CDR3 size: 12 residues. Germline V CDR1 and CDR2: SGHTA, FQGNSA. V lost 2 bases to trimming and J lost 6 bases, with 8 bases between them. For the CDR3, the DNA is TGTGCCAGCAGCTTACCCTTGGGCGAGCAGTACTTC. The encoded protein is CASSLPLGEQYF.

This clone was recorded only once. The chain links TRBV7-9 to TRBJ1-1, with D unclear. Deletions cut 3 bases from V and 0 bases from J, with 11 bases between. Germline V gene lookup returns CDR1 SEHNR and CDR2 FQNEAQ (reference sequence). The CDR3 has 15 residues. The CDR3: CASSFLDGVNTEAFF. The CDR3 bases are TGTGCCAGCAGCTTTCTAGATGGAGTGAACACTGAAGCTTTCTTT.

The DNA for the CDR3 is TGCGCCAGCAGCCAAAATAACCACAATGAGCAGTTCTTC. It translates to CASSQNNHNEQFF. The rearrangement joins TRBV4-3 to TRBJ2-1; unclear D gene. Germline lookup yields CDR1 LGHNA and CDR2 YSLEER. The CDR3 has 13 amino acids. The germline V and J ends were trimmed by 2 bases and 5 bases, with 7 bases remaining between them.

This clone was picked up one time. The J gene is TRBJ1-2, the V gene TRBV5-8; TRBD1 agrees at 8 bases. The CDR3 has 15 amino acids. The ends lost 2 bases at V and 8 bases at J; junction bases unmatched: 11. Germline V CDR1 and CDR2: SGHTS, YDEGEE. The DNA for the CDR3 is TGTGCCAGCAGCTTTACCTCAGGGGGCGCGTCCGGCTACACCTTC. Translated: CASSFTSGGASGYTF.

The chain joins TRBV7-9 to TRBJ1-5, with D maybe TRBD1 (5 bases). Between the trimmed V and J ends, which lost 2 bases and 3 bases, there was a span of 8 bases. Germline V gives CDR1 SEHNR, CDR2 FQNEAQ (reference sequence). The CDR3 sequence is 14 residues long. The CDR3: CASSLPGLNQPQHF. CDR3 in DNA: TGTGCCAGCAGCTTACCGGGGCTCAATCAGCCCCAGCATTTT.

The J gene is TRBJ1-1, the V gene TRBV14; maybe TRBD1 (6 bases). Deletions cut 4 bases from V and 0 bases from J, with 12 bases between. Germline values: CDR1 SGHDN, CDR2 FVKESK. CDR3 length: 15 amino acids. Written as DNA, the CDR3 is TGTGCCAGCAGCCTACAGGGCGCCTTGAACACTGAAGCTTTCTTT. This codes for CASSLQGALNTEAFF. The full variable domain, completed using reference TRBV14 and TRBJ1-1, is EAGVTQFPSHSVIEKGQTVTLRCDPISGHDNLYWYRRVMGKEIKFLLHFVKESKQDESGMPNNRFLAERTGGTYSTLKVQPAELEDSGVYFCASSLQGALNTEAFFGQGTRLTVV.

V gene TRBV29-1 combines with J gene TRBJ2-5; D is perhaps TRBD2 (5 bases). The J call may not be correct, given that the DNA end is closer to TRBJ2-7. Germline loops: CDR1 SQVTM, CDR2 ANQGSEA. The CDR3 covers 13 residues. In nucleotides, the CDR3 is TGCAGCGTTGGAGAAGCGGCTAGCTACGAGCAGTACTTC. Protein sequence: CSVGEAASYEQYF.

V gene TRBV11-2 combines with J gene TRBJ1-1; tentative D call: TRBD1 (5 bases). Germline CDR1 is SGHAT and CDR2 is FQNNGV. The CDR3 runs 12 residues. Trimming shortened V by 7 bases and J by 6 bases, and 12 bases separated the two germline ends. CDR3 loop: CASMRGVSEAFF. The CDR3 DNA is TGTGCCAGCATGAGAGGGGTGTCTGAAGCTTTCTTT.

The chain carries TRBV7-9 and TRBJ1-2; D not resolved. V was cut by 5 bases and J by 5 bases, with 15 bases left in between. This CDR3 contains 14 residues. CDR1 and CDR2 from the germline V gene are SEHNR and FQNEAQ (reference sequence). The CDR3: CASSPRNGFYGYTF. The CDR3 DNA reads TGTGCCAGCAGCCCCCGCAATGGCTTTTATGGCTACACCTTC.

The rearrangement joins TRBV5-6 to TRBJ1-1, with D hard to call. This CDR3 spans 13 amino acids. The germline V gene has CDR1 SGHDT and CDR2 YYEEEE. V lost 7 bases and J 6 bases, leaving 16 bases between the germline ends. The CDR3 region is CASRPGRGSEAFF. CDR3 nucleotide sequence: TGTGCCAGCCGCCCAGGACGGGGATCTGAAGCTTTCTTT. Combining the CDR3 with reference TRBV5-6 and TRBJ1-1 gives the whole variable domain DAGVTQSPTHLIKTRGQQVTLRCSPKSGHDTVSWYQQALGQGPQFIFQYYEEEERQRGNFPDRFSGHQFPNYSSELNVNALLLGDSALYLCASRPGRGSEAFFGQGTRLTVV.

In this sample, this clone turned up a few times. The chain joins TRBV7-3 to TRBJ2-2; D uncertain. Trimming shortened V by 1 base and J by 0 bases, and 6 bases separated the two germline ends. The CDR3 covers 15 residues. CDR1 is SGHTA, CDR2 FQGTGA, per germline. The CDR3 protein is CASSLKVANTGELFF. The CDR3, as DNA: TGTGCCAGCAGCTTAAAAGTGGCGAACACCGGGGAGCTGTTTTTT.

CDR3 protein: CASSLGGGSGNTIYF. The CDR3 DNA follows: TGTGCCAGCAGCTTAGGTGGGGGCTCTGGAAACACCATATATTTT. V usage is TRBV7-2 and J usage is TRBJ1-3; D is possibly TRBD1 (5 bases). The CDR3 sequence is 15 residues long. The germline CDR1 and CDR2 sequences are SGHTA and FQGNSA. V was pared by 1 base and J by 0 bases, with 7 bases between.

The chain joins TRBV6-1 to TRBJ2-7, with D perhaps matching TRBD1 (6 bases). Trimming left V 5 bases short and J 5 bases short, with 13 bases between. The CDR3 loop spans 13 amino acids. CDR1 and CDR2 from the germline V gene are MNHNS and SASEGT. CDR3 in amino acids: CASSYQQGDEQYF. The CDR3 DNA reads TGTGCCAGCAGTTATCAACAGGGAGACGAGCAGTACTTC.

This chain uses TRBV2 with TRBJ2-3, with D perhaps given as TRBD1 or TRBD2 (5 bases each). The germline V gene has CDR1 SNHLY and CDR2 FYNNEI. The CDR3 contains 11 residues. Trimming removed 7 bases from V and 6 bases from J, with 8 bases in between. As DNA, the CDR3 is TGTGCCAGCACCGAGGGGGATACGCAGTATTTT. Amino acids: CASTEGDTQYF.

J is TRBJ1-2 and V is TRBV19; D uncertain. The germline V gene has CDR1 LNHDA and CDR2 SQIVND (reference sequence). V gave up 3 bases and J gave up 4 bases, with 6 bases separating them. This CDR3 is built from 12 residues. CDR3 coding DNA: TGTGCCAGTAGTATGCCCATCTATGGCTACACCTTC. It yields the protein CASSMPIYGYTF.

This rearrangement joins TRBV7-2 to TRBJ2-2; TRBD1 matches at 10 bases. The CDR3 spans 17 residues. Germline lookup yields CDR1 SGHTA and CDR2 FQGNSA. With V trimmed by 1 base and J by 3 bases, 5 bases remained unmatched. The CDR3 DNA reads as TGTGCCAGCAGCTTAGTCCGGACAGGGGGGTACACCGGGGAGCTGTTTTTT. Its protein product is CASSLVRTGGYTGELFF.

The chain combines TRBV18 with TRBJ1-1; D unresolved. The germline V gene has CDR1 KGHSH and CDR2 LQKENI. The CDR3 is made up of 13 amino acids. Trimming took 3 bases from V and 3 from J, leaving 8 bases between them. The CDR3 sequence is CASSPPTDTEAFF. CDR3 DNA: TGTGCCAGCTCACCCCCGACTGACACTGAAGCTTTCTTT.

This rearrangement joins TRBV10-3 to TRBJ1-2; 9 nucleotides agree with TRBD1. CDR3 length: 16 residues. The V segment lost 0 bases and the J segment 7 bases; nucleotides outside the gene matches: 9. Germline CDR1 and CDR2: ENHRY and SYGVKD. CDR3 sequence reads: CAISESSGTGSTGYTF. The CDR3 DNA follows: TGTGCCATCAGTGAGTCTTCCGGGACAGGGTCTACTGGCTACACCTTC.

This chain joins TRBV13 and TRBJ2-2, with TRBD1 matching 11 bases. This CDR3 comprises 16 residues. The V segment lost 5 bases and the J segment 5 bases; nucleotides outside the gene matches: 7. Germline CDR1 is PRHDT and CDR2 is FYEKMQ (reference sequence). CDR3 sequence reads: CASSPPGTGGTGELFF. As DNA, the CDR3 is TGTGCCAGCAGCCCACCCGGGACAGGGGGGACCGGGGAGCTGTTTTTT.

The gene calls are TRBV18 and TRBJ2-7; 7 bases fit TRBD1. Per the germline V gene, CDR1 is KGHSH and CDR2 is LQKENI. CDR3 length: 17 residues. V lost 3 bases, J lost 0 bases, and 11 bases stayed unmatched. The CDR3 DNA follows: TGTGCCAGCTCACCGTTAAAGGACAGGACCTCCTCCTACGAGCAGTACTTC. Translation gives CASSPLKDRTSSYEQYF.

The rearrangement links TRBV4-1 to TRBJ2-7; either TRBD1 or TRBD2 may supply D (5 bases each). Trimming stripped 0 bases from V and 1 base from J, with 10 bases between. The CDR3 spans 15 residues. Germline CDR1 MGHRA, CDR2 YSYEKL. This chain's CDR3 is CASSQEDGTSYEQYF. CDR3 nucleotide sequence: TGCGCCAGCAGCCAAGAGGACGGGACGTCCTACGAGCAGTACTTC.